This T cell receptor (beta chain) was documented in a study of CD8+ T cells in alopecia areata. The study's findings and limits: Having just one nonresponder leaves the connection between baseline CD8+ expansion and response unresolved. Amid tofacitinib therapy, many expanded lesional clones stayed present in scalp and blood. Within the top 100, expanded CD8+ clones significantly decreased with tofacitinib, as did scalp clonality.

There are a few counts of this clone. Its antigen is undetermined. The treatment denotes: oral pan-JAK inhibitor, 5-10 mg twice daily. A FACSAria was used to sort CD4+ and CD8+ T cells. These cells came from PBMCs. The CDR3 is 15 residues long. Germline-derived CDR1 and CDR2 are SEHNR and FQNEAQ (reference sequence). Trimming stripped 5 bases from V and 5 bases from J, with 17 bases between. cDNA reverse transcribed from extracted RNA served as the sequencing template. The data were produced by immunoSEQ multiplex PCR, yet TCRdb's version contains in-frame clones alone and is incomplete. The profile covers some 200,000 clones, with 60% appearing a single time and 3% to 3.5% taken by the ten largest.

The material sequenced was CD4+ T cells sorted from blood, taken at week 4, from a patient treated with tofacitinib. This TCR was sampled from a human donor with alopecia areata. V gene TRBV7-9 combines with J gene TRBJ2-3; no clear D. CDR3 amino acids: CASSRPVDSVDTQYF. CDR3 in DNA: TGTGCCAGCAGCAGGCCAGTAGACTCGGTAGATACGCAGTATTTT.